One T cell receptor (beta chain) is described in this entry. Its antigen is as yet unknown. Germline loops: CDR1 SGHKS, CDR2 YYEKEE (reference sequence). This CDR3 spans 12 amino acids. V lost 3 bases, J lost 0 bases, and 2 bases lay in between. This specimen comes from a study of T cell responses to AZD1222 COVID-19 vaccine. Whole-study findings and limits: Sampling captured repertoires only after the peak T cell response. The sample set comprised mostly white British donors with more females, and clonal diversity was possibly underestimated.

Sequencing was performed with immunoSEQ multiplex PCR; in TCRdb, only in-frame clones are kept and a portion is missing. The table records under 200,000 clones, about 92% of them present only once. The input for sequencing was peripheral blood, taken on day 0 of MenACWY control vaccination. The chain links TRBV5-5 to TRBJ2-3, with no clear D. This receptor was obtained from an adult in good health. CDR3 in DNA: TGTGCCAGCAGCTACAGCACAGATACGCAGTATTTT. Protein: CASSYSTDTQYF.